These 32 T cell receptor beta chains came from one sample sequenced in a study of T cells expressing NK-cell markers. From the 5' RACE reads, TCRdb lists one entry per CDR3 protein and no DNA. The table gives about 150,000 distinct CDR3 sequences; the top ten clones make up over 35% of it. Sequenced input: blood T cells: a sorted CD56 or NKG2C T cell subset, CD4+ or CD8+ T cells, or bulk PBMC T cells (not recorded which). The receptors here all came from a woman aged 45 to 65 in good health.

The V call is TRBV11-2, the J call TRBJ2-7. CDR1 and CDR2 from the germline V gene are SGHAT and FQNNGV. The CDR3 consists of 13 residues. The CDR3 spells CASRARLNYEQYF.

The rearrangement joins TRBV7-9 to TRBJ2-3; checking the TCRdb D call of TRBD1 is not possible without DNA. CDR3 length equals 16 residues. Germline V gives CDR1 SEHNR, CDR2 FQNEAQ (reference sequence). This CDR3 reads CASSLPGTDITDTQYF.

The chain links TRBV12-3 or TRBV12-4 to TRBJ1-1; as DNA is missing, the TRBD1 call by TCRdb cannot be tested. The CDR3 length is 12 residues. The CDR3 sequence is CASSLGAGSAFF.

V and J are TRBV20-1 and TRBJ2-1; TCRdb names TRBD2, which stays unverified in the absence of DNA. CDR3 length equals 20 residues. The germline V gene encodes CDR1 DFQATT and CDR2 SNEGSKA (reference sequence). CDR3 region: CSARDSGTLAEALSLNEQFF.

The CDR3 is CSVEERTGISEKLFF. This chain uses TRBV29-1 with TRBJ1-4; without DNA, the TCRdb call of TRBD1 cannot be checked. In germline, CDR1 is SQVTM, CDR2 ANQGSEA. The CDR3 is made up of 15 amino acids.

The chain has TRBV6-5 and TRBJ1-2; there is no DNA to check the TCRdb D call of TRBD1. The CDR3 length is 16 residues. Per the germline V gene, CDR1 is MNHEY and CDR2 is SVGAGI. CDR3: CASSRYQSGGEEGYTF.

This chain connects TRBV29-1 to TRBJ2-7. The CDR3 consists of 12 residues. Germline CDR1 is SQVTM and CDR2 is ANQGSEA. The CDR3 reads CSVQDSYYEQYF.

V is TRBV30 and J is TRBJ1-2; TCRdb calls TRBD1, which cannot be checked without DNA. The CDR3 length is 16 residues. Germline CDR1 and CDR2: GTSNPN and SVGIG (reference sequence). This CDR3 reads CAWRASGARGTNGYTF.

This chain uses TRBV4-1 with TRBJ2-1; TCRdb selects TRBD1, and the lack of DNA leaves this call unchecked. Germline CDR1 and CDR2: MGHRA and YSYEKL. CDR3 size: 13 residues. The CDR3 here is CASSQVPRREQFF.

CDR3 sequence: CASSTLPRGISYEQYF. The chain combines TRBV7-9 with TRBJ2-7; the TCRdb D gene call, TRBD1, has no DNA to confirm it. Germline CDR1 is SEHNR and CDR2 is FQNEAQ (reference sequence). The CDR3 sequence is 16 residues long. The full variable domain, completed using reference TRBV7-9 and TRBJ2-7, is DTGVSQNPRHKITKRGQNVTFRCDPISEHNRLYWYRQTLGQGPEFLTYFQNEAQLEKSRLLSDRFSAERPKGSFSTLEIQRTEQGDSAMYLCASSTLPRGISYEQYFGPGTRLTVT.

This chain uses TRBV3-1 with TRBJ2-2; TCRdb's assignment of TRBD2 cannot be checked, as there is no DNA. Germline CDR1 is LGHDT and CDR2 is YNNKEL (reference sequence). This CDR3 is 16 amino acids long. This CDR3 is CASSQSGRGRTGELFF.

The J gene is TRBJ1-1, the V gene TRBV7-9; the D call of TRBD1 rests on TCRdb alone, since no DNA is present to check it. CDR1 and CDR2 (germline): SEHNR, FQNEAQ (reference sequence). The CDR3 contains 15 residues. CDR3 loop: CASSSRTDSNTEAFF.

V and J are TRBV20-1 and TRBJ2-1; TCRdb reports TRBD1, a call that lacks DNA to check it against. CDR1 and CDR2 from the germline V gene are DFQATT and SNEGSKA (reference sequence). The CDR3 is made up of 17 amino acids. This CDR3 reads CSARDLVWGENYNEQFF.

The rearrangement uses TRBV6-2 or TRBV6-3 and TRBJ2-1; TCRdb proposes TRBD1, but this gene call is untestable without DNA. The germline V gene has CDR1 MNHEY and CDR2 SVGEGT. This CDR3 is 14 amino acids long. This CDR3 reads CASSPTGFGNEQFF.

The chain combines TRBV2 with TRBJ2-2; TCRdb designates TRBD1, a call that cannot be tested without DNA. Germline loops: CDR1 SNHLY, CDR2 FYNNEI. This CDR3 is 14 amino acids long. The CDR3 is CASSRQGETGELFF.

V and J are TRBV7-9 and TRBJ2-1; no DNA is available, so the TRBD2 call from TCRdb remains unchecked. The CDR3 loop spans 14 amino acids. CDR1 SEHNR and CDR2 FQNEAQ come from the germline V gene (reference sequence). CDR3 sequence reads: CASSFQALVAEQFF.

The chain recombines TRBV20-1 with TRBJ2-7; no DNA is available, so the TRBD1 call from TCRdb remains unchecked. The CDR3 extends over 14 amino acids. CDR1 DFQATT and CDR2 SNEGSKA come from the germline V gene (reference sequence). This CDR3 reads CSAQQGGLSYEQYF.

The chain has TRBV4-2 and TRBJ2-2; no DNA is available, so the TRBD2 call from TCRdb remains unchecked. The CDR3 totals 16 residues. The germline CDR1 and CDR2 sequences are LGHNA and YNFKEQ. This chain's CDR3 is CASSQIAGEGGGELFF.

The CDR3 here is CASSWDSNTEAFF. The rearrangement joins TRBV25-1 to TRBJ1-1; the TCRdb call, TRBD1, lacks DNA for checking. Germline V gene lookup returns CDR1 MGHDK and CDR2 SYGVNS. CDR3 length equals 13 residues. Looking up the rest from reference TRBV25-1 and TRBJ1-1 gives the full variable domain: EADIYQTPRYLVIGTGKKITLECSQTMGHDKMYWYQQDPGMELHLIHYSYGVNSTEKGDLSSESTVSRIRTEHFPLTLESARPSHTSQYLCASSWDSNTEAFFGQGTRLTVV.

CDR3: CASSAGWTGDEQYF. The rearrangement uses TRBV7-9 and TRBJ2-7; as DNA is missing, the TRBD1 call by TCRdb cannot be tested. This CDR3 has 14 residues. Germline CDR1 and CDR2: SEHNR and FQNEAQ (reference sequence).

The rearrangement links TRBV9 to TRBJ1-1; TCRdb calls TRBD1, which cannot be checked without DNA. CDR3 length: 14 amino acids. Germline assignment: CDR1 SGDLS and CDR2 YYNGEE. The CDR3 here is CASSVGTRYTEAFF. The whole variable domain, remainder taken from reference TRBV9 and TRBJ1-1, is DSGVTQTPKHLITATGQRVTLRCSPRSGDLSVYWYQQSLDQGLQFLIQYYNGEERAKGNILERFSAQQFPDLHSELNLSSLELGDSALYFCASSVGTRYTEAFFGQGTRLTVV.

The gene calls are TRBV3-1 and TRBJ1-5; with no DNA, the TCRdb D assignment of TRBD1 cannot be verified. CDR3 length: 15 residues. Per the germline V gene, CDR1 is LGHDT and CDR2 is YNNKEL (reference sequence). The CDR3 reads CASSQADKANQPQHF.

V gene TRBV3-1 combines with J gene TRBJ2-1; TCRdb proposes TRBD1, but this gene call is untestable without DNA. CDR3 length: 15 amino acids. The germline gives CDR1 LGHDT, CDR2 YNNKEL (reference sequence). The CDR3 loop is CASSLFPDTNNEQFF.

V usage is TRBV29-1 and J usage is TRBJ2-5; the TCRdb call, TRBD1, lacks DNA for checking. The CDR3 runs to 15 residues. In germline, CDR1 is SQVTM, CDR2 ANQGSEA. The chain's CDR3 is CSVEDSRGAGETQYF.

The CDR3 is CASSGTRVFRQREPKETQYF. This chain links TRBV5-1 with TRBJ2-5; TCRdb selects TRBD2, and the lack of DNA leaves this call unchecked. The CDR3 runs to 20 residues. Germline lookup yields CDR1 SGHRS and CDR2 YFSETQ.

The chain couples TRBV12-3 or TRBV12-4 to TRBJ1-5; checking the TCRdb D call of TRBD1 is not possible without DNA. The CDR3 length is 15 residues. CDR3 residues: CASTLVGGSNQPQHF.

The chain employs TRBV6-5 and TRBJ1-3; TCRdb calls TRBD1, which cannot be checked without DNA. CDR1 is MNHEY and CDR2 is SVGAGI in the germline V gene. The CDR3 sequence is 14 residues long. CDR3 amino acids: CASNPQGTGNTIYF.

V usage is TRBV7-9 and J usage is TRBJ2-1; TCRdb's D call, TRBD2, is unchecked because there is no DNA. The CDR3 loop spans 20 amino acids. CDR1 SEHNR and CDR2 FQNEAQ come from the germline V gene (reference sequence). The CDR3: CASSWPGTSGSLHKGNEQFF. The full variable domain, completed using reference TRBV7-9 and TRBJ2-1, is DTGVSQNPRHKITKRGQNVTFRCDPISEHNRLYWYRQTLGQGPEFLTYFQNEAQLEKSRLLSDRFSAERPKGSFSTLEIQRTEQGDSAMYLCASSWPGTSGSLHKGNEQFFGPGTRLTVL.

The V gene is TRBV6-5, the J gene TRBJ1-2; the TCRdb call, TRBD1, lacks DNA for checking. The CDR3 has 14 residues. The germline CDR1 and CDR2 sequences are MNHEY and SVGAGI. The CDR3 reads CASSPPGVNYGYTF.

The chain is built from TRBV5-1 and TRBJ2-7; TCRdb names TRBD1, which stays unverified in the absence of DNA. The germline CDR1 and CDR2 sequences are SGHRS and YFSETQ. CDR3 length: 14 amino acids. CDR3 region: CASSFLGQPGEQYF.

The J gene is TRBJ2-7, the V gene TRBV7-8; the D call from TCRdb, TRBD1, cannot be confirmed without DNA. This CDR3 comprises 17 residues. The germline gives CDR1 SGHVS, CDR2 FQNEAQ. CDR3: CASSLEVGGQGPYEQYF.

This sequence joins TRBV14 and TRBJ1-4. This CDR3 contains 14 residues. Germline V gives CDR1 SGHDN, CDR2 FVKESK. The CDR3 spells CASSPDWDGEKLFF.